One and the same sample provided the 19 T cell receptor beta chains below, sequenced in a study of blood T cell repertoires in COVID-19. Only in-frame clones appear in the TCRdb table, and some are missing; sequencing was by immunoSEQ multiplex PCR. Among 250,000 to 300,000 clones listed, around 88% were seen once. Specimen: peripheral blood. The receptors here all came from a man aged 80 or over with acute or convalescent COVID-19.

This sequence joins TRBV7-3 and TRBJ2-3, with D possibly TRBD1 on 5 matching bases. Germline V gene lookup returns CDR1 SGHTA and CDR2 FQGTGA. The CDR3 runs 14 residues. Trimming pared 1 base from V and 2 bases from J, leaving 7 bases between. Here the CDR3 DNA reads TGTGCCAGCAGCTTAAACAGGAACACAGATACGCAGTATTTT. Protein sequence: CASSLNRNTDTQYF. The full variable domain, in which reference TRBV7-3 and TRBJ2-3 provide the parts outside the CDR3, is GAGVSQTPSNKVTEKGKYVELRCDPISGHTALYWYRQSLGQGPEFLIYFQGTGAADDSGLPNDRFFAVRPEGSVSTLKIQRTERGDSAVYLCASSLNRNTDTQYFGPGTRLTVL.

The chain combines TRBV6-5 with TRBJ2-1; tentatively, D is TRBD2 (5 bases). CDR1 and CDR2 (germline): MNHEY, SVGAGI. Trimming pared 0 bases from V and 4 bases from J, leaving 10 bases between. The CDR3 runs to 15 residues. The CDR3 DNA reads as TGTGCCAGCAGTTACTCGATATCGGGATACAATGAGCAGTTCTTC. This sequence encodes CASSYSISGYNEQFF.

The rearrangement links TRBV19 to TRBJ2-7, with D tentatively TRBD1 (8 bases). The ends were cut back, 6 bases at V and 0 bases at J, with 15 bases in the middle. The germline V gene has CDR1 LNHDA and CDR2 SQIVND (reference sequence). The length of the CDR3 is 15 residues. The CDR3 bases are TGTGCCAGTAGCACAGGGGGGGGCATCTCCTACGAGCAGTACTTC. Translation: CASSTGGGISYEQYF.

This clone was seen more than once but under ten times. For the CDR3, the DNA is TGTGCCTGGGCCCCAACCGGAATTTTTGGGAGGAACACCATATATTTT. As protein: CAWAPTGIFGRNTIYF. V gene TRBV30 combines with J gene TRBJ1-3; the D is unclear. CDR1 and CDR2 from the germline V gene are GTSNPN and SVGIG (reference sequence). Deletions cut 5 bases from V and 7 bases from J, with 24 bases between. CDR3 length: 16 amino acids.

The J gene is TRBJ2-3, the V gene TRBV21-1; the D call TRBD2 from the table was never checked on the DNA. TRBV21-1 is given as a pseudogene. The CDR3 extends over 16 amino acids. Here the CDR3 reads CASSNPRGTSTDTQYF. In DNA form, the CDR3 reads TGTGCCAGCAGCAACCCACGAGGAACTAGCACAGATACGCAGTATTTT.

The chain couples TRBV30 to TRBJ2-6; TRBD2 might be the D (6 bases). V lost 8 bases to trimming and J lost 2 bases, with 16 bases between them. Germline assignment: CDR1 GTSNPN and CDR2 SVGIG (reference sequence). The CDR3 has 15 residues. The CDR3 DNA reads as TGTGCCCGCGCTGCGGGAATCACTGGGGCCAACGTCCTGACTTTC. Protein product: CARAAGITGANVLTF.

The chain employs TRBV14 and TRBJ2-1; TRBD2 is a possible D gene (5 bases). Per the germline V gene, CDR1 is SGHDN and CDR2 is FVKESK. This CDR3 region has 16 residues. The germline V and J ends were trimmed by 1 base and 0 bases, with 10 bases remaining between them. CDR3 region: CASSQASGGSYNEQFF. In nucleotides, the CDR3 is TGTGCCAGCAGCCAAGCCAGCGGAGGCTCCTACAATGAGCAGTTCTTC.

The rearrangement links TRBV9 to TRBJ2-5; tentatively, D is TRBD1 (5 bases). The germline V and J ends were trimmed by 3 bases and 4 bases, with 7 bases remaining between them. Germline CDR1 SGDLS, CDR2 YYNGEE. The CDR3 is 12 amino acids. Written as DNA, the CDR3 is TGTGCCAGCAGCGAGCAGGGAGAGACCCAGTACTTC. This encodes CASSEQGETQYF.

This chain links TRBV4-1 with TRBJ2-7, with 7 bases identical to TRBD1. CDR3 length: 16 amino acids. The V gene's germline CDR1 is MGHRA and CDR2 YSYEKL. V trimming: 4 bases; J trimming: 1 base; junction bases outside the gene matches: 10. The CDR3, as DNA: TGCGCCAGCAGCCTTTTATCCGGGACAGCATCCTACGAGCAGTACTTC. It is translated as CASSLLSGTASYEQYF.

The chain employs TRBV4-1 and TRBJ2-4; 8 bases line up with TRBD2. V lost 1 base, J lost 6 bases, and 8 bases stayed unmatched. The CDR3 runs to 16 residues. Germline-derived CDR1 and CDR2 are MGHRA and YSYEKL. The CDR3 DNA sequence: TGCGCCAGCAGCCAAGCGGGGGGGAGGTCGGCAAACATTCAGTACTTC. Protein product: CASSQAGGRSANIQYF.

CDR3: CASRDDRHGGYTF. DNA for the CDR3: TGTGCCAGCAGAGACGACAGGCATGGTGGCTACACCTTC. The V gene is TRBV2, the J gene TRBJ1-2, with D tentatively TRBD1 (6 bases). The CDR3 extends over 13 amino acids. Germline V CDR1 and CDR2: SNHLY, FYNNEI. V was shortened by 6 bases and J by 7 bases, with 15 bases between the two germline ends.

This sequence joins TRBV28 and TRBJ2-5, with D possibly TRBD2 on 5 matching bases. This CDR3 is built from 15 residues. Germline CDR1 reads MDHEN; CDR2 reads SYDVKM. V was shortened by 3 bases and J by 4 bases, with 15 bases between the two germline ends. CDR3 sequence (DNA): TGTGCCAGCAGTTTTGAGGTAGGAGGAGGAGAGACCCAGTACTTC. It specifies CASSFEVGGGETQYF. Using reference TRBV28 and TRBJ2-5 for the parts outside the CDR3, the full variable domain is DVKVTQSSRYLVKRTGEKVFLECVQDMDHENMFWYRQDPGLGLRLIYFSYDVKMKEKGDIPEGYSVSREKKERFSLILESASTNQTSMYLCASSFEVGGGETQYFGPGTRLLVL.

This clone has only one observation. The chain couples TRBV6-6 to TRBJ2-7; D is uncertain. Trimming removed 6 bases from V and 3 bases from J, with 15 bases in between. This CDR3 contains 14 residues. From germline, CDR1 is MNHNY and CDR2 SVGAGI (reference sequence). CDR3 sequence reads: CASRLAGSSYEQYF. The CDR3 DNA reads TGTGCCAGCAGACTGGCCGGATCTAGCTACGAGCAGTACTTC.

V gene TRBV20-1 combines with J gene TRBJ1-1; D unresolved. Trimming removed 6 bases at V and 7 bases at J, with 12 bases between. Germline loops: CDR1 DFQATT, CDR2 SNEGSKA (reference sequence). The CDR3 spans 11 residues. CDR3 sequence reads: CSAQGGIEAFF. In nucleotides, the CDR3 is TGCAGTGCCCAAGGAGGGATTGAAGCTTTCTTT.

CDR3 protein: CASSPSSGSFSYEQYF. The CDR3 coding sequence is TGCGCCAGCAGCCCCTCTAGCGGGAGTTTCTCCTACGAGCAGTACTTC. The V call is TRBV5-1, the J call TRBJ2-7, with TRBD2 matching 10 bases. CDR1 and CDR2 from the germline V gene are SGHRS and YFSETQ. The CDR3 runs to 16 residues. J lost 0 bases, V lost 4 bases, and 7 bases had no gene match.

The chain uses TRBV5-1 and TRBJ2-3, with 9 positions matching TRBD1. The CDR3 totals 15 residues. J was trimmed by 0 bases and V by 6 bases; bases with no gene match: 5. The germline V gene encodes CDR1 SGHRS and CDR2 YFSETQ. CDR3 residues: CASKKDRGSTDTQYF. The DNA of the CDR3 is TGCGCCAGCAAGAAGGACAGGGGAAGCACAGATACGCAGTATTTT.

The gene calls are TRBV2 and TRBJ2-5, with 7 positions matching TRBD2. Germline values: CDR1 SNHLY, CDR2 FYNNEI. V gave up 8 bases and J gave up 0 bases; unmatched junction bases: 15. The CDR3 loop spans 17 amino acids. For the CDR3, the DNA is TGTGCCAGCCTCCCAGGGCAGACTAGCAGGTACCAAGAGACCCAGTACTTC. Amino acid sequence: CASLPGQTSRYQETQYF.

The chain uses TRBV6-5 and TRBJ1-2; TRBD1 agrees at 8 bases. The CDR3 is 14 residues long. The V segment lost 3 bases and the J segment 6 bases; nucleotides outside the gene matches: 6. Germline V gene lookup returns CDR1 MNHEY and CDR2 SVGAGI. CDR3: CASSYRQGADGYTF. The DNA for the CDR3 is TGTGCCAGCAGTTATCGGCAGGGGGCAGATGGCTACACCTTC.

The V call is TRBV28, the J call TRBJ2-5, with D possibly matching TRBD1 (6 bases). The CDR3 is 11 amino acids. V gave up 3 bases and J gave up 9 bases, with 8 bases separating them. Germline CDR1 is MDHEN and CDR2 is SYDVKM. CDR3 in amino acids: CASSFAGAQYF. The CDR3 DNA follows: TGTGCCAGCAGTTTCGCAGGGGCCCAGTACTTC.